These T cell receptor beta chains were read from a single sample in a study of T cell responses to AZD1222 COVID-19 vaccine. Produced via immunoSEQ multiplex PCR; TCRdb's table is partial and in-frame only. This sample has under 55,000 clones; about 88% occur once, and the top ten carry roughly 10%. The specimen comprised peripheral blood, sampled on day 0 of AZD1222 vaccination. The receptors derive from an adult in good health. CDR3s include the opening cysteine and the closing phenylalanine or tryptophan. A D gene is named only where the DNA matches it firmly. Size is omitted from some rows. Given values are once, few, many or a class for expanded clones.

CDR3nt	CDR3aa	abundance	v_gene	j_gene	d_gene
TGTGCCAGCTCAGCGGCCTTGGAAAAACTGTTTTTT	CASSAALEKLFF	NA	TRBV18	TRBJ1-4	NA
TGTGCCAGCTCACCATATGCTGGAGAGCAGTACTTC	CASSPYAGEQYF	few	TRBV18	TRBJ2-7	NA
TGTGCCAGCAGCTTAGCTGCAGGGTCAAATCAGCCCCAGCATTTT	CASSLAAGSNQPQHF	NA	TRBV11-2	TRBJ1-5	NA
TGTGCCAGCAGCGCGAGTATCGGGTGGGAGCTGTTTTTT	CASSASIGWELFF	NA	TRBV9	TRBJ2-2	NA
TGTGCCAGCAGTAAGGGAGTGGGTTCACCCCTCCACTTT	CASSKGVGSPLHF	few	TRBV11-3	TRBJ1-6	NA
TGTGCCAGCAACACTTACAGGGGACTAGCGGGAGAAGATGAGCAGTTCTTC	CASNTYRGLAGEDEQFF	NA	TRBV9	TRBJ2-1	TRBD2
TGTGCCAGCAGCACCCGGACTGCCTCGGGCCACGAGCAGTACTTC	CASSTRTASGHEQYF	NA	TRBV7-2	TRBJ2-7	NA
TGTGCCAGCAGCCACGGACAGAGTTCTAACAATGAGCAGTTCTTC	CASSHGQSSNNEQFF	NA	TRBV7-6	TRBJ2-1	NA
TGTGCCAGCAGCGTTGCGTCCGGGGGCGCCTATGGCTACACCTTC	CASSVASGGAYGYTF	NA	TRBV5-4	TRBJ1-2	NA
TGTGCCAGCAGTGACGACAGCTCTGGAAACACCATATATTTT	CASSDDSSGNTIYF	NA	TRBV2	TRBJ1-3	NA
TGCAGCGTTGACGACAGAAACTCTGGGGCCAACGTCCTGACTTTC	CSVDDRNSGANVLTF	NA	TRBV29-1	TRBJ2-6	NA
TGTGCCAGCAGTAAACTAGACAGCTCCTACGAGCAGTACTTC	CASSKLDSSYEQYF	NA	TRBV13	TRBJ2-7	NA
TGCGCCAGCAGCTTGGTGGGACAGGCTAGCTCGGGGCAGCCCCAGCATTTT	CASSLVGQASSGQPQHF	NA	TRBV5-1	TRBJ1-5	TRBD1
TGTGCCAGCAGCACCGGACTAGCGGCCGGCACCGGGGAGCTGTTTTTT	CASSTGLAAGTGELFF	few	TRBV5-4	TRBJ2-2	TRBD2
TGTGCCAGCAGCGTAGGGCAGGCAGATCAGCCCCAGCATTTT	CASSVGQADQPQHF	few	TRBV9	TRBJ1-5	NA
TGTGCCAGCGGTGTACAGGGAGGCAATCAGCCCCAGCATTTT	CASGVQGGNQPQHF	few	TRBV28	TRBJ1-5	NA
TGTGCCAGTAGTATCACCAGGGGGCGAGGCAATCAGCCCCAGCATTTT	CASSITRGRGNQPQHF	NA	TRBV19	TRBJ1-5	TRBD1
TGTGCCAGCAGCCAGGGGGTCTCACAGGGCTACGAGCAGTACTTC	CASSQGVSQGYEQYF	NA	TRBV11-2	TRBJ2-7	TRBD1
TGTGCCAGTAGTACTCAGGGGGGGATCGCCGGGGAGCTGTTTTTT	CASSTQGGIAGELFF	NA	TRBV19	TRBJ2-2	NA
TGTGCCAGCAGCTCCACAAGGCAGAGAACTAATGAAAAACTGTTTTTT	CASSSTRQRTNEKLFF	NA	TRBV7-9	TRBJ1-4	NA
TGTGCCAGCACAAGACAGGGGGCAAATACCGGGGAGCTGTTTTTT	CASTRQGANTGELFF	NA	TRBV4-2	TRBJ2-2	TRBD1
TGTGCCAGCAGCTTCGGGACAGCGCCTTACGAGCAGTACTTC	CASSFGTAPYEQYF	few	TRBV5-4	TRBJ2-7	TRBD1
TGTGCCAGCAGTGTCGAGGGGCAAGCTAATGAAAAACTGTTTTTT	CASSVEGQANEKLFF	NA	TRBV2	TRBJ1-4	NA
TGCAGCGTTGTCCCCGGGACAGGTCCCTACGAGCAGTACTTC	CSVVPGTGPYEQYF	NA	TRBV29-1	TRBJ2-7	TRBD1
TGTGCCAGCAGATCGGGACAGACGAACACCGGGGAGCTGTTTTTT	CASRSGQTNTGELFF	NA	TRBV5-4	TRBJ2-2	TRBD1
TGTGCCATCAGTGAGTCGCAGGCTAACACTGAAGCTTTCTTT	CAISESQANTEAFF	NA	TRBV10-3	TRBJ1-1	NA
TGCGCCAGCAGCCAAGAGCCGCCGGGCGCGGTTCGAAACAATGAGCAGTTCTTC	CASSQEPPGAVRNNEQFF	NA	TRBV4-1	TRBJ2-1	NA
TGCGCCAGCCGCAGGGGAGCCGGGGAGCTGTTTTTT	CASRRGAGELFF	NA	TRBV4-1	TRBJ2-2	NA
TGTGCCAGCATAAGAGTCCGGCACACTGAAGCTTTCTTT	CASIRVRHTEAFF	NA	TRBV6-1	TRBJ1-1	NA
TGTGCCAGCAGCCAGCGCCGACAGAACACTGAAGCTTTCTTT	CASSQRRQNTEAFF	NA	TRBV4-2	TRBJ1-1	NA
TGTGCCAGTCTGAGGACTAGCGGGGGGGCCGGTCCCGGGGAGCTGTTTTTT	CASLRTSGGAGPGELFF	NA	TRBV19	TRBJ2-2	TRBD2
TGTGCCAGCAGCGTAGGGGGCCTCTCCTCCTACGAGCAGTACTTC	CASSVGGLSSYEQYF	NA	TRBV9	TRBJ2-7	NA
TGTGCCAGCAGCTTAAAAGGCCCACAGGGGGCTGGCTACACCTTC	CASSLKGPQGAGYTF	NA	TRBV7-2	TRBJ1-2	TRBD1
TGTGCCAGCAGCCAAGACTGGGACTATGATCAGCCCCAGCATTTT	CASSQDWDYDQPQHF	NA	TRBV4-2	TRBJ1-5	NA
TGTGCCAGCAGCTGGGACAGGGGGCTGCGTGGCTACACCTTC	CASSWDRGLRGYTF	NA	TRBV5-8	TRBJ1-2	TRBD1
TGTGCCAGCAGCCAATTTGGCCAGATGTCGGCTGAAGCTTTCTTT	CASSQFGQMSAEAFF	NA	TRBV16	TRBJ1-1	NA
TGTGCCAGCAGCTTAGGGGGACAGAACAATCAGCCCCAGCATTTT	CASSLGGQNNQPQHF	NA	TRBV7-2	TRBJ1-5	TRBD1
TGTGCCAGCAGCCGACGACGCACAACAGGGGGCAAGGGCTATGGCTACACCTTC	CASSRRRTTGGKGYGYTF	NA	TRBV7-9	TRBJ1-2	TRBD1
TGTGCCAGCAGCTTAGGGGTCGGGAACACTGAAGCTTTCTTT	CASSLGVGNTEAFF	NA	TRBV11-2	TRBJ1-1	NA
TGTGCCAGCAGTTACGGGGCTTTCTACGAGCAGTACTTC	CASSYGAFYEQYF	NA	TRBV6-2/TRBV6-3	TRBJ2-7	NA
TGCGCCAGCAGCCAAGATGCCACATTTAACTATGGCTACACCTTC	CASSQDATFNYGYTF	NA	TRBV4-1	TRBJ1-2	NA
TGTGCCAGCAGCCCCCTCCAGGGGGGCGCGGGCGGCACTGAAGCTTTCTTT	CASSPLQGGAGGTEAFF	NA	TRBV5-5	TRBJ1-1	TRBD1
TGTGCCAGCAGTGAACTAGGACAGAGAGTTTACGAGCAGTACTTC	CASSELGQRVYEQYF	NA	TRBV6-1	TRBJ2-7	NA
TGTGCCAGCAGTGAAGATAGCTCCTATAATTCACCCCTCCACTTT	CASSEDSSYNSPLHF	NA	TRBV25-1	TRBJ1-6	NA
TGTGCCAGCAGCACAGCAATGAACACTGAAGCTTTCTTT	CASSTAMNTEAFF	NA	TRBV5-5	TRBJ1-1	NA
TGTGCCAGTAGTACCATAGCGGGATCGGTTGGGGAGCTGTTTTTT	CASSTIAGSVGELFF	NA	TRBV19	TRBJ2-2	TRBD2
TGCGCCAGCAGCACAGGGTCGAATGCCGGGGAGCTGTTTTTT	CASSTGSNAGELFF	NA	TRBV5-1	TRBJ2-2	NA
TGCGCCAGCAGTCAATCGACAGTCCCCAATCGGGCTTTCTTT	CASSQSTVPNRAFF	NA	TRBV23-1	TRBJ1-1	NA